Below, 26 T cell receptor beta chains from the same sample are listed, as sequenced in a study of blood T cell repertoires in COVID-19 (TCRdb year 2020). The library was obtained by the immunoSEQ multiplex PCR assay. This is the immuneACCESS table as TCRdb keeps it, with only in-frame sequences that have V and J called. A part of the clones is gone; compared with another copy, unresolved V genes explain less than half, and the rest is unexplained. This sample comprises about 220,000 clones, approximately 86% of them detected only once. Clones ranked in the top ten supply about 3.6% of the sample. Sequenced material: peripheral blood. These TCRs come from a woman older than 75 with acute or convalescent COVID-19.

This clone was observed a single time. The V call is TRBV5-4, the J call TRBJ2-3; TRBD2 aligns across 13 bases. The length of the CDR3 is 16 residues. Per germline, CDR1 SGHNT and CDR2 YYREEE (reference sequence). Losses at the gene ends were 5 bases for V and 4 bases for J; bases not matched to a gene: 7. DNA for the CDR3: TGTGCCAGCAGTCCCCGAACTAGCGGGGGGGCAGATACGCAGTATTTT. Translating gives CASSPRTSGGADTQYF.

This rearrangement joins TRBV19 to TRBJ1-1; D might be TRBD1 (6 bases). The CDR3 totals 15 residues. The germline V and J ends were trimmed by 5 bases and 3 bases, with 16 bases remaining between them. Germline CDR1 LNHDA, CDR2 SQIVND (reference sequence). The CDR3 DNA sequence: TGTGCCAGTAGTGTTTCGGGGGGGCAGGACACTGAAGCTTTCTTT. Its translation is CASSVSGGQDTEAFF.

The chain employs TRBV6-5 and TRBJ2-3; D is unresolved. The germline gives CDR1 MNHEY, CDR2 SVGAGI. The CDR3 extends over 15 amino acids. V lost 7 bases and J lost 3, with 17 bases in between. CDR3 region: CASTLVAVPTDTQYF. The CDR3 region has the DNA TGTGCCAGCACCTTAGTAGCCGTCCCAACAGATACGCAGTATTTT.

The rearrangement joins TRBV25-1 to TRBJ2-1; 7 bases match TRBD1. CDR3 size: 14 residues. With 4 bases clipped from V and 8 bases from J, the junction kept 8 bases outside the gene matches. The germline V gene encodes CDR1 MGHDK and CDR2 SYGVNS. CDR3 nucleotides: TGTGCCAGCAGTGGGGGACAGTTGAAACATGAGCAGTTCTTC. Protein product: CASSGGQLKHEQFF.

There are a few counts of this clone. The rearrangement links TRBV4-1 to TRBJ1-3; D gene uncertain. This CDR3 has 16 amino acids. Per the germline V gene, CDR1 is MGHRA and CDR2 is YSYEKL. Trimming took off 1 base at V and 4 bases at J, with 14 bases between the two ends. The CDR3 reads CASSQGVAVGGNTIYF. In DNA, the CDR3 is TGCGCCAGCAGCCAAGGCGTCGCGGTCGGGGGAAACACCATATATTTT.

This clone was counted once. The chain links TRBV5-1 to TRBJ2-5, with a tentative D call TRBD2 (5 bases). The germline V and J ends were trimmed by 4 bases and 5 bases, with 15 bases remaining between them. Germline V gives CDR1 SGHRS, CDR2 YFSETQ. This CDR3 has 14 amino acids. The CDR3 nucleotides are TGCGCCAGCAGCCCGGGGTCATCCAGGGAGACCCAGTACTTC. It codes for CASSPGSSRETQYF.

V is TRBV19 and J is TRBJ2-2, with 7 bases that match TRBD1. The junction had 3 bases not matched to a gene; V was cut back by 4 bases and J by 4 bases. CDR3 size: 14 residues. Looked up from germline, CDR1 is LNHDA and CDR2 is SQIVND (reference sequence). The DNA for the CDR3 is TGTGCCAGTAGTACACAGGGGACCACCGGGGAGCTGTTTTTT. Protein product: CASSTQGTTGELFF. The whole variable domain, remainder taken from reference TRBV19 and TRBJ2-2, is DGGITQSPKYLFRKEGQNVTLSCEQNLNHDAMYWYRQDPGQGLRLIYYSQIVNDFQKGDIAEGYSVSREKKESFPLTVTSAQKNPTAFYLCASSTQGTTGELFFGEGSRLTVL.

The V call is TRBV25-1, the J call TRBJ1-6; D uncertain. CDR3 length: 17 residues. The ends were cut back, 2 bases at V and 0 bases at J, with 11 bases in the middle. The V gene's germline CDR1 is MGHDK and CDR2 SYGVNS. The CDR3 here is CASSEHSGSSYNSPLHF. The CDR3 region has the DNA TGTGCCAGCAGTGAACACTCAGGAAGCTCCTATAATTCACCCCTCCACTTT.

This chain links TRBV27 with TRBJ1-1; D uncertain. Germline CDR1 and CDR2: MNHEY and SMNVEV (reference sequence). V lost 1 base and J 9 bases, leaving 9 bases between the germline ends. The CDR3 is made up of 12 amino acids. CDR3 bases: TGTGCCAGCAGTTTATTCCCCCGTAAAGCTTTCTTT. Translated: CASSLFPRKAFF.

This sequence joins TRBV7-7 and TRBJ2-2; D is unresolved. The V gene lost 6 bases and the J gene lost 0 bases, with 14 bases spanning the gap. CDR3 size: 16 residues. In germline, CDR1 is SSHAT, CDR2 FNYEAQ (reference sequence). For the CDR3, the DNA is TGTGCCAGCAGTCCTTCGGCAGGCACGAACACCGGGGAGCTGTTTTTT. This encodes CASSPSAGTNTGELFF. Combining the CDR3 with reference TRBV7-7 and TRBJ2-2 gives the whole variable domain GAGVSQSPRYKVTKRGQDVTLRCDPISSHATLYWYQQALGQGPEFLTYFNYEAQPDKSGLPSDRFSAERPEGSISTLTIQRTEQRDSAMYRCASSPSAGTNTGELFFGEGSRLTVL.

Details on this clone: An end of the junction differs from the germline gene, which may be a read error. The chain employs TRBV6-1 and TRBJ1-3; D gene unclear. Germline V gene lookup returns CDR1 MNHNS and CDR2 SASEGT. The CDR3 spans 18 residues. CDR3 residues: CASREAHSQHGSGNTIYF. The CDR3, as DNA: TGTGCCAGCAGGGAAGCACACTCACAGCATGGGTCTGGAAACACCATATATTTT.

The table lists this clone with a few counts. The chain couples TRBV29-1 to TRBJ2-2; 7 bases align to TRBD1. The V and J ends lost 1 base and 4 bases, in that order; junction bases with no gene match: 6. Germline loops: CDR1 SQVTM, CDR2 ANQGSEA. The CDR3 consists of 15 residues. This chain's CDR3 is CSVEGFQGVTGELFF. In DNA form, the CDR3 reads TGCAGCGTTGAAGGATTCCAGGGGGTCACCGGGGAGCTGTTTTTT.

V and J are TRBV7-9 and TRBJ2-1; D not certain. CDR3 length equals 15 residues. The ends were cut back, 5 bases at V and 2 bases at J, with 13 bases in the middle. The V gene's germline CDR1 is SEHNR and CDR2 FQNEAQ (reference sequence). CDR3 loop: CASSQSRGAYNEQFF. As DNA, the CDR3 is TGTGCCAGCAGCCAGTCACGAGGTGCCTACAATGAGCAGTTCTTC.

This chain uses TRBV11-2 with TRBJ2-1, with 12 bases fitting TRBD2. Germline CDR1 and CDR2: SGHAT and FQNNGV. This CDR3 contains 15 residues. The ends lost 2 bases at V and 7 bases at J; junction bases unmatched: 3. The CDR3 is CASSLRLAGENEQFF. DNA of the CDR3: TGTGCCAGCAGCTTACGACTAGCGGGGGAGAATGAGCAGTTCTTC.

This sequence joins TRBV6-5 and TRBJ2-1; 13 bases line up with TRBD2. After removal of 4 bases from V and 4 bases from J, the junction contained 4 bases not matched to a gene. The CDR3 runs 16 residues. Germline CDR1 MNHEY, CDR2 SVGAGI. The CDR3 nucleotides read TGTGCCAGCAGTTCCGGGACTAGCGGGGCATACAATGAGCAGTTCTTC. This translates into CASSSGTSGAYNEQFF.

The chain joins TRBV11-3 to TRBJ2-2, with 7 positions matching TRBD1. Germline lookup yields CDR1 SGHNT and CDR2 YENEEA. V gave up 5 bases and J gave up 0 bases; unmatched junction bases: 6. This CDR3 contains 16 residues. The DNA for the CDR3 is TGTGCCAGCAGCGTAAGGACAGGCTCGAACACCGGGGAGCTGTTTTTT. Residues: CASSVRTGSNTGELFF. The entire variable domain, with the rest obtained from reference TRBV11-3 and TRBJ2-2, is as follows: EAGVVQSPRYKIIEKKQPVAFWCNPISGHNTLYWYLQNLGQGPELLIRYENEEAVDDSQLPKDRFSAERLKGVDSTLKIQPAELGDSAVYLCASSVRTGSNTGELFFGEGSRLTVL.

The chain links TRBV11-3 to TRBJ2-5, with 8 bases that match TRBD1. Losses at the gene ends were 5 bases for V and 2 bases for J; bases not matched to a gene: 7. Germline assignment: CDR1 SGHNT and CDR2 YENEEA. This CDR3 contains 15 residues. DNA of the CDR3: TGTGCCAGCAGCCCTGGACAGGGTAGTCAAGAGACCCAGTACTTC. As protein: CASSPGQGSQETQYF.

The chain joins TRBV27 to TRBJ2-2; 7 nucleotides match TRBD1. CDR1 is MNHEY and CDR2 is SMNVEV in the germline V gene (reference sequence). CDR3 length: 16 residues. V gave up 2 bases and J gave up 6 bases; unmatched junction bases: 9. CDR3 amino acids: CASSLKGAGEAGELFF. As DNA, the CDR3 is TGTGCCAGCAGTTTAAAGGGGGCAGGTGAAGCCGGGGAGCTGTTTTTT.

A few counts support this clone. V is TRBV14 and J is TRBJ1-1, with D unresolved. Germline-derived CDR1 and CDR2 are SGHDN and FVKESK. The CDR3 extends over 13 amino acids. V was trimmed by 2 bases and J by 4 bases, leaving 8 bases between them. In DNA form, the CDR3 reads TGTGCCAGCAGCCAAAGCGCGCTCACTGAAGCTTTCTTT. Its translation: CASSQSALTEAFF.

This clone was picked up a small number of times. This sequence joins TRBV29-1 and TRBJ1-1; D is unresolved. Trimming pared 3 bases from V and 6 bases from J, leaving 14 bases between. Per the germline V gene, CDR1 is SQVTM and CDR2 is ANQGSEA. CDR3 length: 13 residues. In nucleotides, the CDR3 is TGCAGCGTTGAGCGTCCTCTAAACGCTGAAGCTTTCTTT. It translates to CSVERPLNAEAFF.

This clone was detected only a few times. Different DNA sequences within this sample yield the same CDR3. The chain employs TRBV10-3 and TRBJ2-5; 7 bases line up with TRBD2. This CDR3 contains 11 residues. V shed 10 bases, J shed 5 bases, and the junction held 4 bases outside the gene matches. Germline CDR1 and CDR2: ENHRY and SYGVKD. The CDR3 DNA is TGTGCCACCCTCGGGGGGGAGACCCAGTACTTC. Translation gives CATLGGETQYF.

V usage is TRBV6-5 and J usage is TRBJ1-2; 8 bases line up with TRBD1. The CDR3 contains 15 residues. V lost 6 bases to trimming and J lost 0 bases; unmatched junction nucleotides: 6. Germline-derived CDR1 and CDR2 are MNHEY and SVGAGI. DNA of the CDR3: TGTGCCAGCAGGACACAGGGGGTGTCTAACTATGGCTACACCTTC. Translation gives CASRTQGVSNYGYTF.

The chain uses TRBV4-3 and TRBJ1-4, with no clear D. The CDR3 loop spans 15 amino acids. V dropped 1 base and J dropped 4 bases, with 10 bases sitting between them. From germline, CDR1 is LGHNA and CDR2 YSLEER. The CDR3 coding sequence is TGCGCCAGCAGCCAAGCTTCCCGGGATAATGAAAAACTGTTTTTT. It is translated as CASSQASRDNEKLFF.

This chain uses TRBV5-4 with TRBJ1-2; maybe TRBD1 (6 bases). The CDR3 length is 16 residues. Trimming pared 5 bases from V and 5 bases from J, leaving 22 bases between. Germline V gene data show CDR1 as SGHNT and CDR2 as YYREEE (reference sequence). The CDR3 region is CASSSDSGALGYGYTF. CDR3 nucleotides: TGTGCCAGCAGTTCCGACTCAGGGGCCCTTGGGTATGGCTACACCTTC.

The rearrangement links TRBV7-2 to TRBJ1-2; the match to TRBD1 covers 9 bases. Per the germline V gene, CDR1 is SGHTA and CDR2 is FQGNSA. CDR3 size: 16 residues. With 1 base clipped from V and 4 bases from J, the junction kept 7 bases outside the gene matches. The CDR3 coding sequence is TGTGCCAGCAGCTTAGAGGGGACAGGGCAAGTCTATGGCTACACCTTC. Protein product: CASSLEGTGQVYGYTF.

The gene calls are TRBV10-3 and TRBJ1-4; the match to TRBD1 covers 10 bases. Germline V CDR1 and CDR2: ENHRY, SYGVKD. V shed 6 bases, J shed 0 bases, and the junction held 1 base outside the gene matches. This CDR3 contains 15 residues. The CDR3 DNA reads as TGTGCCATCAGCGGACAGGGGGCAACTAATGAAAAACTGTTTTTT. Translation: CAISGQGATNEKLFF.